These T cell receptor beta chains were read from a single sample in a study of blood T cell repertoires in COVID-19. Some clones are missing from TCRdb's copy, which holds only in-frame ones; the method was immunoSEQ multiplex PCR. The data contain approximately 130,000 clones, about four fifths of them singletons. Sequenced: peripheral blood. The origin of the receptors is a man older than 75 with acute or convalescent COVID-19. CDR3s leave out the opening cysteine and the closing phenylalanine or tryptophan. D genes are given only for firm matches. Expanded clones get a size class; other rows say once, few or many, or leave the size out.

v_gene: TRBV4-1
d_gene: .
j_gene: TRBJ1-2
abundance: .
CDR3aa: ASSQDPRAPSNYGYT

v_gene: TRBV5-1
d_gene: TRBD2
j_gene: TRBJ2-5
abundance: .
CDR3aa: ASSETSGVRETQY

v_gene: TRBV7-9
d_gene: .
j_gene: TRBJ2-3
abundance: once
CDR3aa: ASSLLSNPRGDTQY

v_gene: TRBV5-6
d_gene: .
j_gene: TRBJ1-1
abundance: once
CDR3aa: ASSPLAGLNTEAF

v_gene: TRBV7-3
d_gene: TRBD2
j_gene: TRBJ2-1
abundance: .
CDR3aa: ASSLSSGGYNEQF

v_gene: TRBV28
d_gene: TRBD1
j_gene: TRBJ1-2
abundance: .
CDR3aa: ASRLLGTGYRNYGYT

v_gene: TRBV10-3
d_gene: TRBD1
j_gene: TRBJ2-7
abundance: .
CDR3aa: AISGTAQTFYEQY

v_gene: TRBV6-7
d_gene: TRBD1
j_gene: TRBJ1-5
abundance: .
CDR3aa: ASSYTTRAGGCNQPQH

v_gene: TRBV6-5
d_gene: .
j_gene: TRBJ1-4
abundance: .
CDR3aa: ASSYSRAGVEKLF

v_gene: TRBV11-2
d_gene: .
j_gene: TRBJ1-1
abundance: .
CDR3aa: ASSPKWSTEAF

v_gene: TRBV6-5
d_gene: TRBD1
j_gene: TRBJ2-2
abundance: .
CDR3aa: ASTRTGAGELF

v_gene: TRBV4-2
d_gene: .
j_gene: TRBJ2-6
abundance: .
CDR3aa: ASSQNAGSGANVLT

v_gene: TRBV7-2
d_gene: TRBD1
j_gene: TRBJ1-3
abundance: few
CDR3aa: ASSLRDSKRNTIY

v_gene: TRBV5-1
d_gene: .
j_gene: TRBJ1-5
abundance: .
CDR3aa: ASSLAGSPSQPQH

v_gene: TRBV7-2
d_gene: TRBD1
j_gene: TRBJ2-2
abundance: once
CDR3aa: ASSSGQGAYTGELF

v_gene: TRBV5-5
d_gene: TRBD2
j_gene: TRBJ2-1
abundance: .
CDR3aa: ASSLALAGGHEQF

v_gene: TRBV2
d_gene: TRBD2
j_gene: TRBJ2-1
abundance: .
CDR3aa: ASRGLAGGHEQF

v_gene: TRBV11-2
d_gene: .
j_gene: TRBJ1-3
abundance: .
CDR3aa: ASSTGGPGNTIY

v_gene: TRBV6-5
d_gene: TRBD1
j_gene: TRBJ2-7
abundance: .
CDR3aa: ASFRTGSYEQY

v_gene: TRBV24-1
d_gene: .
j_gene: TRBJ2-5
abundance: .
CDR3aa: ATSDPRQLEQTQY

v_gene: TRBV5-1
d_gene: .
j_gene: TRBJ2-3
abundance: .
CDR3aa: ASSLGRSRGSADTQY

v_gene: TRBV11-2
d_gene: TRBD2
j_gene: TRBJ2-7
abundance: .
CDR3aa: ASSRSGGEYEQY

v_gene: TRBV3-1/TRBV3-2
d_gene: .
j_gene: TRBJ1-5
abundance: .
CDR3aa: ASSQDLRAPQH

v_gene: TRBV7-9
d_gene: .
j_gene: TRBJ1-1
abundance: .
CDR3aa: ASSLQGFSIAEAF

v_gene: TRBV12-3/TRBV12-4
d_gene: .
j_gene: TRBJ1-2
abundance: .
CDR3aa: ASSLGHTYGYT

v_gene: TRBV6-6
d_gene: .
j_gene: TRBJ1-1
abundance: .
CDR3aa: ASSTGKLNTEAF

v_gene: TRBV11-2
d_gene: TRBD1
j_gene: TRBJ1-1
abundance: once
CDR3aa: ASSLEGQPNTEAF

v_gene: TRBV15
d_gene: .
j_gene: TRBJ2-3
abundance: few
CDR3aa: ATSRGGRGKGDTQY

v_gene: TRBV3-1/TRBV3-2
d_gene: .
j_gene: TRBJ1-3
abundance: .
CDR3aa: ASSPPGAGNTIY

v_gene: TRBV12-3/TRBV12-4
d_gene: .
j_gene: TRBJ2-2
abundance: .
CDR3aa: ASSFLSGELF

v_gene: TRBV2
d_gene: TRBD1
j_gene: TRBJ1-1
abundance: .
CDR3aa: ASSAAPGTVNTEAF

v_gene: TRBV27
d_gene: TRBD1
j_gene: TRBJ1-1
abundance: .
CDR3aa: ASSYRGPMNTEAF

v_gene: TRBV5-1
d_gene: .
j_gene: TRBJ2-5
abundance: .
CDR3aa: ASSLSGQETQY

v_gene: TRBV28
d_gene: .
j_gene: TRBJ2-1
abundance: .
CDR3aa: ASSSLQAGIYNEQF

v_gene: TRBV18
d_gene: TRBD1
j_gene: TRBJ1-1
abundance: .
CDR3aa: ASSRPRDRASNTEAF

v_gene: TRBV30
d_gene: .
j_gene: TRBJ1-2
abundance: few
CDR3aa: AWNQRDDQGYT

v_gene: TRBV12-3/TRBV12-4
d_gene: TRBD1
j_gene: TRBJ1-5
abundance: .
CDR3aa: ASRMTGDKPQH

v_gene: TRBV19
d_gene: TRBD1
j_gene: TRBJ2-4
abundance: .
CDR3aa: ASSTRTGDRIKNIQY

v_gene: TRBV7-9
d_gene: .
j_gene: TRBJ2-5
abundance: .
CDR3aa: ASSLGGYQETQY

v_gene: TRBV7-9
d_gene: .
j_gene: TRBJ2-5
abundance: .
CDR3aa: ASSSLGGETQY

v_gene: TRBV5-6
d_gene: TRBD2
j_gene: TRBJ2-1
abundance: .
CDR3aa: ASSPPSRGGIYNEQF

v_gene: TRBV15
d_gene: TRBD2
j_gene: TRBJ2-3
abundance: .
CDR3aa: ATGTSGGVDTQY

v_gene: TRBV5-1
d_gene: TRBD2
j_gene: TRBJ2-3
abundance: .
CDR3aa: ASSPTSASGTDTQY

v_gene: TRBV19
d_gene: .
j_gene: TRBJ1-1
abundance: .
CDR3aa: ASSIVGGAEAF

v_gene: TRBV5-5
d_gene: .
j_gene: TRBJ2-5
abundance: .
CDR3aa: ASSLGLSQETQY